This TCR beta chain was recorded in a study of blood T cells in healthy people across ages. About this clonotype itself: Its antigen is currently unknown.

Study-level points and caveats: It was not known whether donors were CMV positive (a possible confounder of expanded clonotype changes). A greater number of naive CD4+ cells and higher diversity distinguished long-lived donors from aged donors.

Primers used in a second PCR of roughly 6 to 12 cycles were a sample-barcoded 5' primer and a J-beta primer mix. From each sample, at least 3 million paired-end reads containing CDR3 were obtained. TCRdb reprocessed the 5' RACE reads with MiXCR, giving one entry per CDR3 protein. The table shows over a million distinct CDR3 sequences, with almost 60% occurring only once. Trimming took 0 bases from V and 2 from J, leaving 11 bases between them. The CDR3 loop spans 16 amino acids. CDR1 MNHEY and CDR2 SVGAGI come from the germline V gene. The chain couples TRBV6-5 to TRBJ2-1, with no clear D. Sample: blood. The clonotype comes from a man between 18 and 35 years old in good health. In nucleotides, the CDR3 is TGTGCCAGCAGTTACTCTCGGCAGACCACCTACAATGAGCAGTTCTTC. Protein sequence: CASSYSRQTTYNEQFF.